This T cell receptor (beta chain) was observed in a study of response to subunit inactivated influenza vaccine. The germline V gene has CDR1 LGHDT and CDR2 YNNKEL (reference sequence). This CDR3 is built from 21 residues. About this clonotype: What it binds is unknown. At one of its ends the junction is not consistent with the germline gene, which may arise from a read error.

Findings and limits, study-wide: The authors proposed limited new T cell recruitment per seasonal influenza vaccination.

TCRdb reanalysed the RT-PCR reads using MiXCR and keeps one entry per CDR3 protein. The sample lists roughly 700,000 distinct CDR3 sequences; approximately 15% were seen once. The specimen comprised PBMCs from blood, sampled approximately 15 days before vaccination. The origin of this receptor is a man between 50 and 59 years old who received an inactivated influenza vaccine. V is TRBV3-1 and J is TRBJ2-6; 8 nucleotides match TRBD2. CDR3 amino acids: CASSQGSGAGGLRSGADVLTF. The DNA for the CDR3 is TGTGCCAGCAGCCAAGGGTCAGGGGCGGGAGGCCTCCGCTCTGGGGCCGACGTCCTGACTTTC.